The clone carrying this T cell receptor (beta chain) was observed a few times. This clone may be a read error of a much larger clone one base away. A read error is likely, as this CDR3 ends without the conserved phenylalanine or tryptophan. Bone marrow was sampled from every patient at the time of active disease. The data are from a study of read filtering for tumor transcriptome and immune sequencing. The CDR3 spans 14 residues. Germline loops: CDR1 SGHRS, CDR2 YFSETQ. V dropped 1 base and J dropped 9 bases, with 14 bases sitting between them. Molecular barcoded adaptors covering alpha/delta and beta/gamma chains were used on around 370 ng RNA. TCRdb reprocessed the reads with MiXCR, giving one entry per CDR3 protein. This table holds 20,000 to 25,000 distinct CDR3 sequences, approximately 14% found once.

V usage is TRBV5-1 and J usage is TRBJ2-1; possibly TRBD1 or TRBD2 for D (6 bases each). The sample comprised a population of CD138-negative cells sorted from bone marrow. This TCR came from a donor over 35 with multiple myeloma. The CDR3 DNA sequence: TGCGCCAGCAGCTTGAGACTAGGACAGCTTGAGCAGTTCCTC. Translation gives CASSLRLGQLEQFL.